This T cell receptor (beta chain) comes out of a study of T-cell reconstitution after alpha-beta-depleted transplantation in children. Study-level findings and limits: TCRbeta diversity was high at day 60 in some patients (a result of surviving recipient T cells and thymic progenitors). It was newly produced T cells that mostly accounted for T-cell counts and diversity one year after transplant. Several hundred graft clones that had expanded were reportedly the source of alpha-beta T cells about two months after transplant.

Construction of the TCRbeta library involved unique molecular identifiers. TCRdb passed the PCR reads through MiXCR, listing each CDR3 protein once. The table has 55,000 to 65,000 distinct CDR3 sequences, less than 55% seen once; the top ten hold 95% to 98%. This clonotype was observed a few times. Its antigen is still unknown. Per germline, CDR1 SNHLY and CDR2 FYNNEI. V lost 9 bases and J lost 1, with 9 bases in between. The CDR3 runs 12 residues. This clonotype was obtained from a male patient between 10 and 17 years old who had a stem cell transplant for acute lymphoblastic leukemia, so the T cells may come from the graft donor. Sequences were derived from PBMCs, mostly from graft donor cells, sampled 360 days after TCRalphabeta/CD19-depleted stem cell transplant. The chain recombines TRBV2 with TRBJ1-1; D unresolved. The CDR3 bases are TGTGCCAGTCCTCGGGGGAACACTGAAGCTTTCTTT. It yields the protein CASPRGNTEAFF.